This T cell receptor (beta chain) was documented in a study of cytomegalovirus exposure and HLA in healthy donors. The PCR was carried out with 60 Vbeta primers and 13 Jbeta primers. The data were produced by immunoSEQ multiplex PCR, yet TCRdb's version contains in-frame clones alone and is incomplete. The sample shows around 210,000 clones, approximately 85% of them seen only once. Trimming took off 1 base at V and 1 base at J, with 4 bases between the two ends. The CDR3 covers 13 residues. The germline V gene encodes CDR1 MNHEY and CDR2 SVGAGI. Sequenced: PBMCs. The genes are TRBV6-5 and TRBJ1-1; D is ambiguous. This receptor was taken from a girl aged 2 to 9 in good health and CMV-seronegative. CDR3 sequence: CASSYLQNTEAFF. The CDR3 coding sequence is TGTGCCAGCAGTTACTTACAGAACACTGAAGCTTTCTTT.